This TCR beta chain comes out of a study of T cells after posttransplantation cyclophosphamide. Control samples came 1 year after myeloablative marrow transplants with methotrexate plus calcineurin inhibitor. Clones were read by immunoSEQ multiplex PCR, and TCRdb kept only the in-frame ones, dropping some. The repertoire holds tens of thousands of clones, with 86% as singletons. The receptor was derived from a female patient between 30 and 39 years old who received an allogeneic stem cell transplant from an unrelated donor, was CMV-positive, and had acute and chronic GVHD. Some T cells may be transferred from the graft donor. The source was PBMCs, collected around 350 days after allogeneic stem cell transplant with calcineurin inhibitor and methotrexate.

CDR3 protein: CASSLLGGKAEAFF. CDR3 sequence (DNA): TGTGCCAGCAGCTTGTTGGGAGGGAAGGCTGAAGCTTTCTTT. The chain joins TRBV5-5 to TRBJ1-1; D call uncertain. The CDR3 covers 14 residues. V lost 1 base, J lost 6 bases, and 13 bases lay in between. Germline V gene data show CDR1 as SGHKS and CDR2 as YYEKEE (reference sequence).